The rows below give T cell receptor beta chains drawn from one sample of a study of CD8 T cells in Susac syndrome. TCRdb reprocessed the immunoSEQ multiplex PCR reads via MiXCR and lists one record per CDR3 protein. The sample lists roughly 150,000 distinct CDR3 sequences; roughly 94% were seen once. The sequenced material came from CD8+ T cells from PBMCs. Source of these receptors: a human donor with multiple sclerosis. CDR3s include the opening cysteine and the closing phenylalanine or tryptophan. Fields, in order: clone size, V gene, D gene, J gene, CDR3 protein, CDR3 DNA. D genes are given only for firm matches. Not every row has a clone size; where given, it reads once, few, many or a size class.

.,TRBV9,TRBD1,TRBJ2-2,CASSTRDRGNTGELFF,TGTGCCAGCAGCACACGGGACAGGGGGAACACCGGGGAGCTGTTTTTT
.,TRBV11-2,.,TRBJ2-7,CASSPLAGTDSYEQHF,TGTGCCAGCAGCCCCTTGGCGGGGACAGACTCCTACGAGCAGCACTTC
.,TRBV20-1,.,TRBJ1-5,CSAMDRHSNQPQHF,TGCAGTGCCATGGACAGACATAGCAATCAGCCCCAGCATTTT
.,TRBV4-1,.,TRBJ1-5,CASSQERARPNQPQHF,TGCGCCAGCAGCCAAGAACGTGCCAGACCCAATCAGCCCCAGCATTTT
.,TRBV24-1,.,TRBJ2-7,CATSDSQGSAYEQYF,TGTGCCACCAGTGATTCACAGGGCTCGGCCTACGAGCAGTACTTC
once,TRBV5-4,TRBD1,TRBJ1-1,CAGGDRVNTEAFF,TGTGCCGGGGGGGACAGAGTGAACACTGAAGCTTTCTTT
.,TRBV29-1,TRBD2,TRBJ2-3,CSVEVAGGSSDTQYF,TGCAGCGTTGAGGTAGCGGGGGGATCTTCAGATACGCAGTATTTT
once,TRBV6-1,.,TRBJ1-1,CASSGGQITEAFF,TGTGCCAGCAGTGGGGGGCAGATCACTGAAGCTTTCTTT
.,TRBV2,.,TRBJ1-1,CASRSGAPEAFF,TGTGCCAGCAGATCGGGGGCCCCTGAAGCTTTCTTT
.,TRBV29-1,.,TRBJ1-2,CSVLPAASWLTF,TGCAGCGTCTTACCAGCAGCATCCTGGCTCACCTTC
.,TRBV13,.,TRBJ2-4,CASSFGDIQYF,TGTGCCAGCAGCTTCGGGGACATTCAGTACTTC
.,TRBV7-9,.,TRBJ2-5,CASSSHAGSPETQYF,TGTGCCAGCAGCTCCCATGCAGGGTCCCCAGAGACCCAGTACTTC
.,TRBV7-9,TRBD1,TRBJ2-7,CASSSSWDRGYEQYF,TGTGCCAGCAGCTCCAGTTGGGACAGAGGCTACGAGCAGTACTTC
once,TRBV9,.,TRBJ2-7,CASSVVQGREQYF,TGTGCCAGCAGCGTAGTTCAGGGACGCGAGCAGTACTTC
.,TRBV2,.,TRBJ1-1,CASSEGSFNTEAFF,TGTGCCAGCAGTGAGGGCAGCTTCAACACTGAAGCTTTCTTT
.,TRBV19,.,TRBJ2-1,CASTETTVRGNEQFF,TGTGCCAGCACAGAGACTACGGTCCGGGGAAATGAGCAGTTCTTC
.,TRBV9,TRBD2,TRBJ2-1,CASSVNSGDNEQFF,TGTGCCAGCAGCGTTAATAGCGGGGATAATGAGCAGTTCTTC
.,TRBV9,TRBD1,TRBJ1-2,CASSQTGVGYGYTF,TGTGCCAGCAGCCAGACAGGGGTGGGCTATGGCTACACCTTC
once,TRBV9,TRBD1,TRBJ2-7,CASSNPGQGGYEQYF,TGTGCCAGCAGCAACCCGGGACAGGGTGGCTACGAGCAGTACTTC
.,TRBV4-3,.,TRBJ2-1,CASSQVGNSYSYNEQFF,TGCGCCAGCAGCCAAGTCGGGAATTCCTACTCCTACAATGAGCAGTTCTTC
.,TRBV29-1,.,TRBJ2-6,CSVLSSSGPSGANVLTF,TGCAGCGTTCTCTCTTCTTCAGGACCCTCTGGGGCCAACGTCCTGACTTTC
.,TRBV3-1,TRBD1,TRBJ2-4,CASSQATGGKNIQYF,TGTGCCAGCAGCCAAGCAACAGGGGGCAAAAACATTCAGTACTTC
.,TRBV4-3,.,TRBJ2-5,CASSQDWGAGETQYF,TGCGCCAGCAGCCAAGATTGGGGCGCGGGAGAGACCCAGTACTTC
.,TRBV28,.,TRBJ2-4,CASSLKGSNIQYF,TGTGCCAGCAGTTTGAAGGGCTCAAACATTCAGTACTTC
.,TRBV7-2,.,TRBJ1-2,CASSLGSNGYGYTF,TGTGCCAGCAGCTTAGGCAGTAACGGCTATGGCTACACCTTC
.,TRBV11-1,TRBD2,TRBJ2-5,CASSLGGTSGAERPRRETQYF,TGTGCCAGCAGCTTAGGCGGGACTAGCGGTGCGGAGAGACCTCGGAGGGAGACCCAGTACTTC
.,TRBV7-8,.,TRBJ2-5,CASSHGGQETQYF,TGTGCCAGCAGCCACGGGGGCCAAGAGACCCAGTACTTC
.,TRBV27,.,TRBJ2-2,CASSLLPNTGELFF,TGTGCCAGCAGTTTACTCCCCAACACCGGGGAGCTGTTTTTT
.,TRBV7-9,.,TRBJ1-5,CASTDTDGVRVGNQPQHF,TGTGCCAGCACTGATACGGACGGCGTCAGAGTGGGCAATCAGCCCCAGCATTTT
.,TRBV6-5,TRBD2,TRBJ2-3,CASSPNSGDTQYF,TGTGCCAGCAGCCCCAATAGCGGGGATACGCAGTATTTT
.,TRBV20-1,.,TRBJ2-3,CSARDKGRTDTQYF,TGCAGTGCTAGAGATAAGGGTCGCACAGATACGCAGTATTTT
.,TRBV14,.,TRBJ2-7,CASSQDPGSSYEQYF,TGTGCCAGCAGCCAAGATCCGGGGTCTTCCTACGAGCAGTACTTC
.,TRBV10-3,.,TRBJ2-1,CAISDIEGSYNEQFF,TGTGCCATCAGTGATATCGAGGGCTCCTACAATGAGCAGTTCTTC
.,TRBV3-1,TRBD2,TRBJ2-1,CASSQELSGAYNEQFF,TGTGCCAGCAGCCAAGAACTTAGCGGGGCCTACAATGAGCAGTTCTTC
.,TRBV9,TRBD1,TRBJ1-1,CASSARTGRNTEAFF,TGTGCCAGCAGCGCTCGGACAGGGAGAAACACTGAAGCTTTCTTT
.,TRBV30,.,TRBJ2-3,CAWSRGGRTDTQYF,TGTGCCTGGAGTAGAGGCGGGCGCACAGATACGCAGTATTTT
once,TRBV27,.,TRBJ2-7,CATMIKGRYEQYF,TGTGCCACCATGATTAAGGGGCGATACGAGCAGTACTTC
.,TRBV14,.,TRBJ1-3,CASSQDLDPSTGNTIYF,TGTGCCAGCAGCCAAGATCTAGACCCCTCTACTGGAAACACCATATATTTT
.,TRBV7-9,.,TRBJ2-1,CASTPGAWDEQFF,TGTGCCAGCACCCCAGGGGCCTGGGATGAGCAGTTCTTC
.,TRBV4-1,.,TRBJ2-1,CASSQDMGWEQFF,TGCGCCAGCAGCCAAGATATGGGGTGGGAGCAGTTCTTC
once,TRBV6-5,.,TRBJ2-1,CASSSRKGRVSYNEQFF,TGTGCCAGCAGTTCCCGGAAGGGGCGCGTATCCTACAATGAGCAGTTCTTC
once,TRBV2,.,TRBJ1-5,CASSDFQGQRNQPQHF,TGTGCCAGCAGTGATTTCCAGGGCCAGCGCAATCAGCCCCAGCATTTT
once,TRBV7-2,.,TRBJ2-4,CASSLGYGAKNIQYF,TGTGCCAGCAGCTTAGGATACGGAGCCAAAAACATTCAGTACTTC
.,TRBV20-1,TRBD1,TRBJ1-2,CSARQDRDYGYTF,TGCAGTGCTCGACAAGACAGGGACTATGGCTACACCTTC
once,TRBV19,TRBD1,TRBJ2-7,CASRRRQGYEQYF,TGTGCCAGTAGAAGAAGACAGGGCTACGAGCAGTACTTC
.,TRBV20-1,.,TRBJ2-4,CSAREVLRANIQYF,TGCAGTGCTAGGGAGGTCCTGCGGGCGAACATTCAGTACTTC
.,TRBV3-1,.,TRBJ2-3,CASSPGQPADTQYF,TGTGCCAGCAGCCCCGGGCAGCCCGCAGATACGCAGTATTTT
.,TRBV4-1,.,TRBJ2-3,CASSPGYDTQYF,TGCGCCAGCAGCCCCGGGTATGATACGCAGTATTTT